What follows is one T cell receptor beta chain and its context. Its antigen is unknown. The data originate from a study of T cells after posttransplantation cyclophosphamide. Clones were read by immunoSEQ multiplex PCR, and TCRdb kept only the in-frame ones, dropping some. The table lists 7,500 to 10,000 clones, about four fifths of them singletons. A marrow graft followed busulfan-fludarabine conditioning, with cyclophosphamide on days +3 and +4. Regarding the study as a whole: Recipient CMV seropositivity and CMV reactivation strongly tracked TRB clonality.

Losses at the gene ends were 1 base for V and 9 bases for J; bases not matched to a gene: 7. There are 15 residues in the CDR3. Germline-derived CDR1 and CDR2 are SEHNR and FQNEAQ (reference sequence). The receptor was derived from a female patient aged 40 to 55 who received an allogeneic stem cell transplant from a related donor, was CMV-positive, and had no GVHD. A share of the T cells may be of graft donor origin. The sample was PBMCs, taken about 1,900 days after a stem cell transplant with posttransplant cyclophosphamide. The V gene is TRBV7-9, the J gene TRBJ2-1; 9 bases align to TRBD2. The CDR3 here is CASSLGSGLASEQFF. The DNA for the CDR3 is TGTGCCAGCAGCTTAGGGTCGGGACTAGCATCTGAGCAGTTCTTC.